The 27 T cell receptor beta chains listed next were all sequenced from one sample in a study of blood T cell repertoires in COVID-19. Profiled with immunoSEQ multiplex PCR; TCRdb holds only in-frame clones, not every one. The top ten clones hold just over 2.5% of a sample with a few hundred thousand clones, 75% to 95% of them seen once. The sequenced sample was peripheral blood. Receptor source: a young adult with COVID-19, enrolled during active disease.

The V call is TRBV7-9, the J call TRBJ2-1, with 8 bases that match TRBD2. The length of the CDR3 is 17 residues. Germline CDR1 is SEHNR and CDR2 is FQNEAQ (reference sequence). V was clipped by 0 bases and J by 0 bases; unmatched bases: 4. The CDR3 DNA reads TGTGCCAGCAGCTTAGCTACGGCGGGAGGCTCCTACAATGAGCAGTTCTTC. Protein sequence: CASSLATAGGSYNEQFF. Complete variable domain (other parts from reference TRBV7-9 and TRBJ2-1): DTGVSQNPRHKITKRGQNVTFRCDPISEHNRLYWYRQTLGQGPEFLTYFQNEAQLEKSRLLSDRFSAERPKGSFSTLEIQRTEQGDSAMYLCASSLATAGGSYNEQFFGPGTRLTVL.

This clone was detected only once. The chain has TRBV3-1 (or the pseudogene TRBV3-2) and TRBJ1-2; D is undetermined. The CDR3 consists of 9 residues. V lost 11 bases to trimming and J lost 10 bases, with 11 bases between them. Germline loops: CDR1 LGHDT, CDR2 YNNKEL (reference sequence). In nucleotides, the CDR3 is TGTGCCCCCCTAGGAACCTACACCTTC. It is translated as CAPLGTYTF.

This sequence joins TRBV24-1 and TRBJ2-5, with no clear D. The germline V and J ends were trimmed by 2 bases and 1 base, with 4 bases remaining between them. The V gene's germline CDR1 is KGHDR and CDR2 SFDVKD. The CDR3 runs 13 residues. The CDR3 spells CATSDSSQETQYF. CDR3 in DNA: TGTGCCACCAGTGATTCGTCCCAAGAGACCCAGTACTTC.

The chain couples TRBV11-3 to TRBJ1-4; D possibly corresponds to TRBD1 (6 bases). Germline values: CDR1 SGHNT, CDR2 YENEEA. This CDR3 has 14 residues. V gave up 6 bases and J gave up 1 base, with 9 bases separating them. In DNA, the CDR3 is TGTGCCAGCAGAGAGGGGGAAACTAATGAAAAACTGTTTTTT. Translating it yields CASREGETNEKLFF.

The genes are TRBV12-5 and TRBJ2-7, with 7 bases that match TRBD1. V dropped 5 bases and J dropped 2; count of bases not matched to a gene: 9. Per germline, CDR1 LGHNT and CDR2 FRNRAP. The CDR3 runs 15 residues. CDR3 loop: CASGRTGDRTYEQYF. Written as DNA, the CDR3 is TGTGCTAGTGGTCGTACAGGGGACCGCACCTACGAGCAGTACTTC.

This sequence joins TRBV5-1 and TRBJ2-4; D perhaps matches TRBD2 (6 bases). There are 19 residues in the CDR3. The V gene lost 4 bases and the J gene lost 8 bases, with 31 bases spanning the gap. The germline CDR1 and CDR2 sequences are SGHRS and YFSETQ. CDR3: CASSLGTEDFFSIRHIQYF. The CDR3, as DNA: TGCGCCAGCAGCCTAGGGACTGAAGACTTCTTCTCCATCCGGCACATTCAGTACTTC.

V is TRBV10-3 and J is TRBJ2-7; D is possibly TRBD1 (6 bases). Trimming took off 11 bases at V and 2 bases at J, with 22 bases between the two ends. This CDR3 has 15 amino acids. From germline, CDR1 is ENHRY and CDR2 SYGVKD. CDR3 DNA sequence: TGTGCCTTGTCCGAACCGGGACATTCCACCTACGAGCAGTACTTC. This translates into CALSEPGHSTYEQYF.

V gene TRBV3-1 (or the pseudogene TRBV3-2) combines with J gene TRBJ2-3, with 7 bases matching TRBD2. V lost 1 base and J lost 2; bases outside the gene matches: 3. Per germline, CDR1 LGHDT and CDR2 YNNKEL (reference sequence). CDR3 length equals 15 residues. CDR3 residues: CASSQGLAVTDTQYF. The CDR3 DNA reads TGTGCCAGCAGCCAAGGGCTAGCGGTCACAGATACGCAGTATTTT.

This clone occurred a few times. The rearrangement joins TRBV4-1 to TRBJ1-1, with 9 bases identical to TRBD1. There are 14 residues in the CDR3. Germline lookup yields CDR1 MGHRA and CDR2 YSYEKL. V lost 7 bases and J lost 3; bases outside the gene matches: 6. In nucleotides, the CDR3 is TGCGCCAGCAACAACAGGGGGCGCGACACTGAAGCTTTCTTT. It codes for CASNNRGRDTEAFF.

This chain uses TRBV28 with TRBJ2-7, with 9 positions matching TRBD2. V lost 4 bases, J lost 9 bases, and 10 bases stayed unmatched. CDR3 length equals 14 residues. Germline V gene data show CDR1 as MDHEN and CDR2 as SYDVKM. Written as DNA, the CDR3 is TGTGCCAGCAGTTACTCCCCAGGACTAGCGCTGCAGTACTTC. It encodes CASSYSPGLALQYF.

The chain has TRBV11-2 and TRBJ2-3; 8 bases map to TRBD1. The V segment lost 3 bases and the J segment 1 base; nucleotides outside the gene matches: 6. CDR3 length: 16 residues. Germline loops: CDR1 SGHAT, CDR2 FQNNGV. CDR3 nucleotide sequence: TGTGCCAGCAGCTTGGGACAGGCGTGGGGCACAGATACGCAGTATTTT. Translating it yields CASSLGQAWGTDTQYF.

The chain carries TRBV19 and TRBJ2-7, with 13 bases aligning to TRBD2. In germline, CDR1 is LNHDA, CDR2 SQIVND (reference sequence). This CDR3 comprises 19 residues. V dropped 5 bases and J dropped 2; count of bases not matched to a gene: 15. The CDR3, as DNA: TGTGCCAGTAGTCCCAAGGGACTAGCGGGACGACCCCGGCCCTACGAGCAGTACTTC. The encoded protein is CASSPKGLAGRPRPYEQYF.

CDR3 DNA sequence: TGTGCAAGTCGCCCACTTTCGGTGGGAGGTCAACGCACAGATACGCAGTATTTT. It yields the protein CASRPLSVGGQRTDTQYF. The chain couples TRBV12-2 to TRBJ2-3; no DNA check was done on the table's D call, TRBD2. TRBV12-2 is given as a pseudogene. The CDR3 has 18 amino acids.

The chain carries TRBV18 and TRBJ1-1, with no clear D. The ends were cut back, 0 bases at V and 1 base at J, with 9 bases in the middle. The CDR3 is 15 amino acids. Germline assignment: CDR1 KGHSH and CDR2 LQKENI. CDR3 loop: CASSPPSVTNTEAFF. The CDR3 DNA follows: TGTGCCAGCTCACCACCATCGGTAACGAACACTGAAGCTTTCTTT.

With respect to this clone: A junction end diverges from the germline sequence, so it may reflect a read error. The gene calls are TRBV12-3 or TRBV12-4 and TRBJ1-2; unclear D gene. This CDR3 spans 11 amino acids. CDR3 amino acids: CASSLSGLLSF. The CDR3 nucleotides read TGTGCCAGCAGTTTATCGGGGTTACTATCCTTC.

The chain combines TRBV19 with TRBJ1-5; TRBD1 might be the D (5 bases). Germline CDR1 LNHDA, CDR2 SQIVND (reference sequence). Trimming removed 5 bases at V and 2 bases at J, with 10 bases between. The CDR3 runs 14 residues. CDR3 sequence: CASSLQGGNQPQHF. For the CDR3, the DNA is TGTGCCAGTAGTCTTCAGGGCGGCAATCAGCCCCAGCATTTT.

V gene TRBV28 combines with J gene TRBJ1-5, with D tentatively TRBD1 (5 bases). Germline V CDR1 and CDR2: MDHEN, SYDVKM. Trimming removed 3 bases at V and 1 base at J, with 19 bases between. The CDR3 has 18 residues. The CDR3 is CASSFPGLLRLSNQPQHF. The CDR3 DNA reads TGTGCCAGCAGTTTCCCGGGACTCCTTCGACTCAGCAATCAGCCCCAGCATTTT.

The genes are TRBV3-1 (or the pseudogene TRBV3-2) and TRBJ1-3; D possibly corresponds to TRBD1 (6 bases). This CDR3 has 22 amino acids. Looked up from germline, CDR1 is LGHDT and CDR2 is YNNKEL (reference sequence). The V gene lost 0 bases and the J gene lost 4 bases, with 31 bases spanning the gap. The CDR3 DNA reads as TGTGCCAGCAGCCAAGAGGGCCCTCGACGGATAGCAGGGGAGAACCAGGGAAACACCATATATTTT. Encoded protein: CASSQEGPRRIAGENQGNTIYF.

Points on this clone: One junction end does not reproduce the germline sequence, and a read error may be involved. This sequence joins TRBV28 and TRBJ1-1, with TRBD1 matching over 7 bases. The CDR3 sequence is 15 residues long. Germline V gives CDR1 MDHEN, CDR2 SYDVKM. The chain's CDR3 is CASSIWDSQVTEAFF. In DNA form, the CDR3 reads TGTGCCAGCAGTATATGGGACAGTCAGGTCACTGAAGCTTTCTTT.

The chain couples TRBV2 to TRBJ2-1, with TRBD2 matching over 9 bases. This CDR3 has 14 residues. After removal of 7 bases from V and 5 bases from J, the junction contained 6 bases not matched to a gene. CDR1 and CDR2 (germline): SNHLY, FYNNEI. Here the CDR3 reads CASNERLADNEQFF. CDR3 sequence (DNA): TGTGCCAGCAACGAAAGACTAGCGGACAATGAGCAGTTCTTC.

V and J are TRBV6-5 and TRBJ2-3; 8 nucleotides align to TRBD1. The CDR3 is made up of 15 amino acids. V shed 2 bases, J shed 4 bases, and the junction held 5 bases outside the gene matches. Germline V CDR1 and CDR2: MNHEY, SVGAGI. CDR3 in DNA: TGTGCCAGCAGTTACCGGACAGGGCCCCCAGATACGCAGTATTTT. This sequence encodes CASSYRTGPPDTQYF.

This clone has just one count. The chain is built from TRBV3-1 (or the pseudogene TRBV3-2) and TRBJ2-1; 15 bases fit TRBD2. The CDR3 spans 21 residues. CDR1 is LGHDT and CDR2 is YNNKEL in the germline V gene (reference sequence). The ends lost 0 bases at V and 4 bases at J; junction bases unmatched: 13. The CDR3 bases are TGTGCCAGCAGCCAAGATCGAGGTTATCTAGGACTAGCGGGAGGGTACAATGAGCAGTTCTTC. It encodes CASSQDRGYLGLAGGYNEQFF.

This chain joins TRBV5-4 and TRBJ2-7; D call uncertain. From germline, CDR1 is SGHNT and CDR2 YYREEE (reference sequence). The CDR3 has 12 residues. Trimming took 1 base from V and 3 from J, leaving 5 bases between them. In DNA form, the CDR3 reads TGTGCCAGCAGCTTGTACAGCTACGAGCAGTACTTC. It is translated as CASSLYSYEQYF.

The CDR3 region is CASRNPGQGTDTQYF. The CDR3 DNA sequence: TGTGCCAGCAGGAACCCGGGACAGGGAACAGATACGCAGTATTTT. This chain joins TRBV2 and TRBJ2-3, with 9 bases lining up with TRBD1. CDR1 is SNHLY, CDR2 FYNNEI, per germline. The CDR3 runs to 15 residues. The junction had 7 bases not matched to a gene; V was cut back by 6 bases and J by 3 bases.

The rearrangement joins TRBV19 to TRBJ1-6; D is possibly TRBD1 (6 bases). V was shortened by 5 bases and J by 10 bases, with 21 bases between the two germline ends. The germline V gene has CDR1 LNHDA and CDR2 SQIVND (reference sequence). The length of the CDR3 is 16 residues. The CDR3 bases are TGTGCCAGTAGTTACGAAACAGGGTATGCCGGATCACCCCTCCACTTT. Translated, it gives CASSYETGYAGSPLHF.

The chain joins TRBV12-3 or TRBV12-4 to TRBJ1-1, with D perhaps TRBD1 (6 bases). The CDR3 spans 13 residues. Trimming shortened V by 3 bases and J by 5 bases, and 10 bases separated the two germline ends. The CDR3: CASSFQDRTEAFF. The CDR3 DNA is TGTGCCAGCAGTTTCCAAGACAGGACTGAAGCTTTCTTT.

The chain's CDR3 is CASSVVVENTEAFF. CDR3 coding DNA: TGTGCCAGCAGTGTAGTGGTCGAGAACACTGAAGCTTTCTTT. This chain joins TRBV28 and TRBJ1-1; no definite D call. The CDR3 has 14 amino acids. With 5 bases removed from V and 1 base from J, the gap between germline ends came to 11 bases. Germline lookup yields CDR1 MDHEN and CDR2 SYDVKM.